The 28 T cell receptor beta chains listed next were all sequenced from one sample in a study of blood T cells in healthy people across ages. Sample-barcoded 5' priming and a J-beta primer mix drove a second PCR of 7 to 11 cycles. TCRdb passed the 5' RACE reads through MiXCR, listing each CDR3 protein once. The sample lists 800,000 or so distinct CDR3 sequences; around two thirds were seen once. What was sequenced was blood. The receptors here all came from a man aged 30-40 years in good health.

The J gene is TRBJ2-1, the V gene TRBV5-6; a possible D gene is TRBD2 (6 bases). Trimming pared 4 bases from V and 6 bases from J, leaving 14 bases between. Germline CDR1 reads SGHDT; CDR2 reads YYEEEE. This CDR3 region has 14 residues. CDR3 in DNA: TGTGCCAGCAGCCGGGTTGGACTAATCAATGAGCAGTTCTTC. Translated, it gives CASSRVGLINEQFF.

The sample holds a few counts of this clonotype. A read error may explain this, as a much larger clone is one base away. The V gene is TRBV4-3, the J gene TRBJ2-2; D possibly corresponds to TRBD2 (7 bases). Trimming removed 3 bases at V and 6 bases at J, with 14 bases between. This CDR3 region has 15 residues. Germline V lookup: CDR1 LGHNA, CDR2 YSLEER. DNA for the CDR3: TGCGCCAGCAGCCATAGACGGGGGGCGGCCGGGGAGCTGTTTTTT. As protein: CASSHRRGAAGELFF.

This chain joins TRBV28 and TRBJ2-3; possibly TRBD2 for D (6 bases). The germline CDR1 and CDR2 sequences are MDHEN and SYDVKM. V was shortened by 3 bases and J by 2 bases, with 12 bases between the two germline ends. This CDR3 region has 15 residues. As DNA, the CDR3 is TGTGCCAGCAGTTTGGGCAGGGAGGTCACAGATACGCAGTATTTT. Translating gives CASSLGREVTDTQYF.

The CDR3 region has the DNA TGTGCCAGCAGCCCATTTGACGGGGGCACGCAGTATTTT. Its protein product is CASSPFDGGTQYF. The genes are TRBV14 and TRBJ2-3; D may match TRBD1 or TRBD2 (6 bases each). Deletions cut 4 bases from V and 9 bases from J, with 14 bases between. Germline V gives CDR1 SGHDN, CDR2 FVKESK. The CDR3 length is 13 residues.

Details on this clonotype: A junction boundary mismatches the germline segment, possibly from a read error. The chain couples TRBV7-9 to TRBJ2-7, with 7 bases lining up with TRBD1. The CDR3 extends over 12 amino acids. Germline CDR1 and CDR2: SEHNR and FQNEAQ (reference sequence). The CDR3 DNA follows: TGTGCCGGCAGACAGGGTACGGCCGAGCAGTACTTC. Translating it yields CAGRQGTAEQYF.

V is TRBV15 and J is TRBJ2-7; the match to TRBD2 covers 7 bases. V lost 1 base, J lost 7 bases, and 13 bases stayed unmatched. Germline values: CDR1 LNHNV, CDR2 YYDKDF (reference sequence). The CDR3 covers 16 residues. The CDR3 bases are TGTGCCACCAGCAGAGGTGAGGCTAGCGGCAACAATGAGCAGTACTTC. It encodes CATSRGEASGNNEQYF.

Only a few counts were recorded for this clonotype. J is TRBJ2-1 and V is TRBV5-1; 14 nucleotides line up with TRBD2. Germline V gives CDR1 SGHRS, CDR2 YFSETQ. This CDR3 has 16 residues. The J segment lost 8 bases and the V segment lost 3 bases, leaving 7 bases of the junction unmatched. CDR3 coding DNA: TGCGCCAGCAGCTCGTTCGGACTAGCGGGGGGCGATGAGCAGTTCTTC. It specifies CASSSFGLAGGDEQFF.

This rearrangement joins TRBV5-5 to TRBJ1-2; no reliable D call. This CDR3 has 13 amino acids. V was shortened by 4 bases and J by 1 base, with 8 bases between the two germline ends. The germline CDR1 and CDR2 sequences are SGHKS and YYEKEE (reference sequence). The CDR3 loop reads CASSEGINYGYTF. The CDR3, as DNA: TGTGCCAGCAGCGAAGGAATTAACTATGGCTACACCTTC.

The gene calls are TRBV12-3 or TRBV12-4 and TRBJ2-5; D is ambiguous. This CDR3 has 15 amino acids. The V end lost 3 bases, the J end lost 4 bases, and 15 bases lay between the germline ends. As DNA, the CDR3 is TGTGCCAGCAGTTTTGAAGGGTCGGTTCGAGAGACCCAGTACTTC. This gives the protein CASSFEGSVRETQYF.

This clonotype was counted only a few times. The chain links TRBV29-1 to TRBJ2-3, with D unresolved. V was clipped by 0 bases and J by 2 bases, with 6 bases between them. Germline V CDR1 and CDR2: SQVTM, ANQGSEA. This CDR3 has 13 amino acids. CDR3 in amino acids: CSVEESPTDTQYF. The CDR3 coding sequence is TGCAGCGTTGAAGAATCCCCCACAGATACGCAGTATTTT.

V usage is TRBV4-2 and J usage is TRBJ2-5, with TRBD2 matching over 11 bases. Germline V CDR1 and CDR2: LGHNA, YNFKEQ. This CDR3 region has 17 residues. The trim removed 3 bases at V and 1 base at J, leaving 7 bases unmatched. This CDR3 reads CASSQDGTSGGQETQYF. Written as DNA, the CDR3 is TGTGCCAGCAGCCAGGACGGGACTAGCGGAGGCCAAGAGACCCAGTACTTC.

This clonotype came up a few times. The rearrangement joins TRBV6-5 to TRBJ1-2; 10 bases match TRBD1. The CDR3 spans 20 residues. Germline CDR1 is MNHEY and CDR2 is SVGAGI. The V segment lost 2 bases and the J segment 7 bases; nucleotides outside the gene matches: 22. CDR3 bases: TGTGCCAGCAGTTACCAGGGCCTTGCGGGGACAGGGGACTTCGGGCGTGGCTACACCTTC. Translated, it gives CASSYQGLAGTGDFGRGYTF.

V is TRBV6-5 and J is TRBJ1-2; D remains ambiguous. This CDR3 comprises 12 residues. Trimming took 6 bases from V and 3 from J, leaving 8 bases between them. Germline CDR1 is MNHEY and CDR2 is SVGAGI. For the CDR3, the DNA is TGTGCCAGCAGCAATGAGTACTATGGCTACACCTTC. Encoded protein: CASSNEYYGYTF.

The V and J genes are TRBV6-1 and TRBJ1-1, with D perhaps matching TRBD1 (5 bases). CDR1 MNHNS and CDR2 SASEGT come from the germline V gene. V shed 8 bases and J shed 1 base, with 14 bases lying between them. The CDR3 length is 14 residues. The CDR3 region has the DNA TGTGCCAGCTGGGGGGTTGCGGAGAACACTGAAGCTTTCTTT. This sequence encodes CASWGVAENTEAFF.

The chain employs TRBV7-3 and TRBJ2-3; 12 nucleotides align to TRBD2. In germline, CDR1 is SGHTA, CDR2 FQGTGA. The CDR3 covers 17 residues. V lost 3 bases and J lost 4; bases outside the gene matches: 8. CDR3 coding DNA: TGTGCCAGCAGCTTGGGGCTAGCGGGGGGGCATTCAGATACGCAGTATTTT. It yields the protein CASSLGLAGGHSDTQYF.

This sequence joins TRBV6-2 or TRBV6-3 and TRBJ2-2, with D possibly TRBD1 on 6 matching bases. V lost 5 bases and J lost 9, with 19 bases in between. The V gene's germline CDR1 is MNHEY and CDR2 SVGEGT. This CDR3 contains 15 residues. In DNA form, the CDR3 reads TGTGCCAGCAGTCGGTCATCCATACAGGGCCGGGAGCTGTTTTTT. It encodes CASSRSSIQGRELFF.

CDR3 region: CASSALRDSSTDTQYF. CDR3 DNA: TGTGCCAGCAGCGCCCTCCGGGACAGTAGCACAGATACGCAGTATTTT. This rearrangement joins TRBV9 to TRBJ2-3, with 7 bases identical to TRBD1. This CDR3 comprises 16 residues. Germline V gives CDR1 SGDLS, CDR2 YYNGEE. V was pared by 3 bases and J by 0 bases, with 7 bases of the junction left unmatched.

A few counts support this clonotype. The J gene is TRBJ2-5, the V gene TRBV4-3, with D possibly being TRBD1 or TRBD2 (6 bases each). The length of the CDR3 is 15 residues. V gave up 0 bases and J gave up 4 bases, with 12 bases separating them. Germline V lookup: CDR1 LGHNA, CDR2 YSLEER. DNA of the CDR3: TGCGCCAGCAGCCAAGATATAGGGGGAGGAGAGACCCAGTACTTC. Protein: CASSQDIGGGETQYF.

V gene TRBV30 combines with J gene TRBJ2-3; D unclear. This CDR3 has 12 residues. Germline V gene lookup returns CDR1 GTSNPN and CDR2 SVGIG (reference sequence). Trimming took 2 bases from V and 0 from J, leaving 3 bases between them. Here the CDR3 DNA reads TGTGCCTGGAGTTCGAGCACAGATACGCAGTATTTT. As protein: CAWSSSTDTQYF.

This chain connects TRBV12-3 or TRBV12-4 to TRBJ1-1, with D unresolved. The CDR3 has 12 residues. V lost 7 bases, J lost 5 bases, and 11 bases lay in between. As DNA, the CDR3 is TGTGCCAGCACCCTAGGAGGGACTGAAGCTTTCTTT. It yields the protein CASTLGGTEAFF.

The genes are TRBV7-3 and TRBJ2-1; the match to TRBD2 covers 8 bases. The germline V gene has CDR1 SGHTA and CDR2 FQGTGA. This CDR3 has 15 residues. Losses at the gene ends were 2 bases for V and 7 bases for J; bases not matched to a gene: 7. The CDR3 loop reads CASSLYGGATNEQFF. CDR3 DNA sequence: TGTGCCAGCAGCTTATACGGGGGGGCCACGAATGAGCAGTTCTTC.

This clonotype was counted between two and nine times. The J gene is TRBJ2-2, the V gene TRBV6-1; D ambiguous. V dropped 1 base and J dropped 1 base, with 7 bases sitting between them. Germline CDR1 is MNHNS and CDR2 is SASEGT. CDR3 length: 15 amino acids. DNA for the CDR3: TGTGCCAGCAGTGAAGGGACGGGGAACACCGGGGAGCTGTTTTTT. Amino acid sequence: CASSEGTGNTGELFF.

V is TRBV4-1 and J is TRBJ1-2, with 8 positions matching TRBD1. V lost 2 bases, J lost 2 bases, and 7 bases stayed unmatched. There are 16 residues in the CDR3. Germline V CDR1 and CDR2: MGHRA, YSYEKL. The CDR3 is CASSQRNGQGNYGYTF. The CDR3 DNA follows: TGCGCCAGCAGCCAACGAAACGGACAGGGCAACTATGGCTACACCTTC.

The rearrangement joins TRBV9 to TRBJ2-1; 8 bases are a match to TRBD2. Trimming removed 0 bases from V and 9 bases from J; junction bases left unmatched: 8. CDR1 is SGDLS, CDR2 YYNGEE, per germline. The CDR3 totals 15 residues. The CDR3 protein is CASSVARGGMGEQFF. CDR3 nucleotide sequence: TGTGCCAGCAGCGTAGCCCGGGGGGGCATGGGTGAGCAGTTCTTC.

The chain is built from TRBV19 and TRBJ2-5; 7 nucleotides match TRBD1. Germline-derived CDR1 and CDR2 are LNHDA and SQIVND (reference sequence). J lost 5 bases, V lost 3 bases, and 6 bases had no gene match. This CDR3 has 14 residues. Here the CDR3 reads CASSIWDSDETQYF. The CDR3 region has the DNA TGTGCCAGTAGTATCTGGGACAGTGATGAGACCCAGTACTTC. The variable domain in full, with the rest retrieved from reference TRBV19 and TRBJ2-5, is DGGITQSPKYLFRKEGQNVTLSCEQNLNHDAMYWYRQDPGQGLRLIYYSQIVNDFQKGDIAEGYSVSREKKESFPLTVTSAQKNPTAFYLCASSIWDSDETQYFGPGTRLLVL.

The chain couples TRBV15 to TRBJ2-3, with 11 nucleotides matching TRBD2. Germline V gene sequence: CDR1 LNHNV, CDR2 YYDKDF (reference sequence). V dropped 5 bases and J dropped 12; count of bases not matched to a gene: 10. This CDR3 is built from 14 residues. As DNA, the CDR3 is TGTGCCACCAGCGGCGGGACTAGCGGAACAGTCCAGTATTTT. It translates to CATSGGTSGTVQYF.

CDR3 nucleotide sequence: TGCGCCAGCAGCCAAGATGTACGAGCGGGGGGGTACGAGCAGTACTTC. Its translation: CASSQDVRAGGYEQYF. This sequence joins TRBV4-3 and TRBJ2-7; 10 positions agree with TRBD2. Germline V lookup: CDR1 LGHNA, CDR2 YSLEER. The CDR3 contains 16 residues. Trimming at V came to 0 bases and at J to 4 bases, leaving 6 bases not matched to a gene.

V gene TRBV12-3 or TRBV12-4 combines with J gene TRBJ1-2, with D tentatively TRBD1 (6 bases). The V end lost 4 bases, the J end lost 3 bases, and 12 bases lay between the germline ends. The CDR3 has 14 residues. The CDR3 DNA follows: TGTGCCAGCAGTTGGGACAAGTGGGACTATGGCTACACCTTC. It is translated as CASSWDKWDYGYTF.